What follows is one T cell receptor beta chain and its context. Its antigen remains unidentified. Germline V gene lookup returns CDR1 SGHRS and CDR2 YFSETQ. The length of the CDR3 is 13 residues. The V and J ends lost 5 bases and 4 bases, in that order; junction bases with no gene match: 3. TCRdb reprocessed the RT-PCR reads with MiXCR, giving one entry per CDR3 protein. The sample has about 780,000 distinct CDR3 sequences, approximately 17% seen once; the top ten hold 9.5% to 13%. The data were taken from a study of response to subunit inactivated influenza vaccine. Findings and limits, study-wide: The authors proposed limited new T cell recruitment per seasonal influenza vaccination.

Here the sequenced sample was PBMCs from blood, taken roughly 5 days after vaccination. The chain carries TRBV5-1 and TRBJ2-1; 7 nucleotides agree with TRBD2. This sequence was found in a man in his fifties or sixties who received an inactivated influenza vaccine. CDR3 residues: CASRWEGYNEQFF. The CDR3 DNA sequence: TGCGCCAGCAGGTGGGAGGGATACAATGAGCAGTTCTTC.